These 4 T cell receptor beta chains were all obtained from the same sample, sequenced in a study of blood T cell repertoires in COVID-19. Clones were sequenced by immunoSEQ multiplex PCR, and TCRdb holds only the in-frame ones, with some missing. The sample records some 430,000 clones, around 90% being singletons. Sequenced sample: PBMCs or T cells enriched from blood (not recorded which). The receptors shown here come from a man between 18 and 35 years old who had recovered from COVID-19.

Written as DNA, the CDR3 is TGTGCCAGCAGTGATAACACAGCAGGGCTGGGAAGCTACGAGCAGTACTTC. Its protein product is CASSDNTAGLGSYEQYF. The chain uses TRBV25-1 and TRBJ2-7, with D possibly matching TRBD1 (5 bases). CDR1 and CDR2 (germline): MGHDK, SYGVNS. This CDR3 contains 17 residues. The V end was cut by 3 bases, the J end by 3 bases, with 21 bases between.

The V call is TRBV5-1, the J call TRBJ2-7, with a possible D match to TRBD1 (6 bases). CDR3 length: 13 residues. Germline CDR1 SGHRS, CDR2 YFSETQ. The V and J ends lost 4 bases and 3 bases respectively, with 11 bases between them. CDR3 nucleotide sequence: TGCGCCAGCAGCGTAGGACAGCACTACGAGCAGTACTTC. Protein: CASSVGQHYEQYF.

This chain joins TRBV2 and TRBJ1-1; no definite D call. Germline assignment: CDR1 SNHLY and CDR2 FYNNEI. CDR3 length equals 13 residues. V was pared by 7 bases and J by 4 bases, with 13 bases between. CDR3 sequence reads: CASNEGLGTEAFF. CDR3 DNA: TGTGCCAGCAACGAGGGTTTGGGCACTGAAGCTTTCTTT.

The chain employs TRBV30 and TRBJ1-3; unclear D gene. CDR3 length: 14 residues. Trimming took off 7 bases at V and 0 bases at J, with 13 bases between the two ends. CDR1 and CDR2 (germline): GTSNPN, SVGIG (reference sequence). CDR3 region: CASPPDNSGNTIYF. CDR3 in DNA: TGTGCCTCCCCACCAGACAACTCTGGAAACACCATATATTTT. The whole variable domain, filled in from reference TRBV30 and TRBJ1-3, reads SQTIHQWPATLVQPVGSPLSLECTVEGTSNPNLYWYRQAAGRGLQLLFYSVGIGQISSEVPQNLSASRPQDRQFILSSKKLLLSDSGFYLCASPPDNSGNTIYFGEGSWLTVV.